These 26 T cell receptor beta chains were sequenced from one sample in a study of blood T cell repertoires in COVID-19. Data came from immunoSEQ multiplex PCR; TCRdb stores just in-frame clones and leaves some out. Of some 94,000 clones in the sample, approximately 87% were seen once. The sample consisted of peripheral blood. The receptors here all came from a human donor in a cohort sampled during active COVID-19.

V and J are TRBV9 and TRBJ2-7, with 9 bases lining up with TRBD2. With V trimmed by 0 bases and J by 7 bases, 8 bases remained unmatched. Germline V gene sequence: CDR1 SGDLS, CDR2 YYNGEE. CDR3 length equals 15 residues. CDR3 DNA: TGTGCCAGCAGCGTAGATAGCGGGGGTACTCGGGAGCAGTACTTC. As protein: CASSVDSGGTREQYF.

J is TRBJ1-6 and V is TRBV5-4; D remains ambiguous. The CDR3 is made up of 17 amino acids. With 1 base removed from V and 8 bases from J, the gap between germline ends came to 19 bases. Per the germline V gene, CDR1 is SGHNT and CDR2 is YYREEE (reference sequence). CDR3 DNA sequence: TGTGCCAGCAGCTTGTCCGAGGCCTTAGACCGTTATTCACCCCTCCACTTT. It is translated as CASSLSEALDRYSPLHF. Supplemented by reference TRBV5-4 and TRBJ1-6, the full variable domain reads ETGVTQSPTHLIKTRGQQVTLRCSSQSGHNTVSWYQQALGQGPQFIFQYYREEENGRGNFPPRFSGLQFPNYSSELNVNALELDDSALYLCASSLSEALDRYSPLHFGNGTRLTVT.

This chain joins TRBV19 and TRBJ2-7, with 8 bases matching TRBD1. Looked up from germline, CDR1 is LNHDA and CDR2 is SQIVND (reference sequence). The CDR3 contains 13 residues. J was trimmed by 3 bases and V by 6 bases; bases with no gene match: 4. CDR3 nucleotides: TGTGCCAGTAGCGCCGGACAGGGCTACGAGCAGTACTTC. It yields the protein CASSAGQGYEQYF.

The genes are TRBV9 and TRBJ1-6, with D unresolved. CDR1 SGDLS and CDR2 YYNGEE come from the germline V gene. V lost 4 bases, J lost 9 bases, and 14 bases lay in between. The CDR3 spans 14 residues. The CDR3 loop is CASSPHLAGSPLHF. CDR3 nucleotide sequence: TGTGCCAGCAGCCCCCACCTGGCGGGTTCACCCCTCCACTTT.

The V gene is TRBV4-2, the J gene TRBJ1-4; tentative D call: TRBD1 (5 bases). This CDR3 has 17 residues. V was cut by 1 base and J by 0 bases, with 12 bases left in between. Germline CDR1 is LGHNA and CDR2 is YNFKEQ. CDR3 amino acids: CASSQGARGATNEKLFF. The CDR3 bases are TGTGCCAGCAGCCAAGGGGCCCGGGGGGCAACTAATGAAAAACTGTTTTTT.

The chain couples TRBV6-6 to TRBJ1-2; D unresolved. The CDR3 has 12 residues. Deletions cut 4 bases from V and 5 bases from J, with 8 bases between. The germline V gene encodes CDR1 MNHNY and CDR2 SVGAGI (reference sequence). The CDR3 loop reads CASSFTEYGYTF. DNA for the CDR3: TGTGCCAGCAGTTTCACAGAATATGGCTACACCTTC.

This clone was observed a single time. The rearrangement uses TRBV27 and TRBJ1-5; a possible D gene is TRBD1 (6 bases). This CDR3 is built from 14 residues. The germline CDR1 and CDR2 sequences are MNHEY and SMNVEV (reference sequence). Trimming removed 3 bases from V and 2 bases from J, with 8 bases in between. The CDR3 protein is CASSLGGRNQPQHF. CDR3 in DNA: TGTGCCAGCAGTTTGGGGGGGCGCAATCAGCCCCAGCATTTT.

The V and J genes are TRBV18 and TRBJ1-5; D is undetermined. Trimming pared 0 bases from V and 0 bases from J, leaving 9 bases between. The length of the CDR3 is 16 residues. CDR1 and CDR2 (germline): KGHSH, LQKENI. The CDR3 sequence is CASSPPGAFSNQPQHF. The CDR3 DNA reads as TGTGCCAGCTCACCACCGGGCGCGTTTAGCAATCAGCCCCAGCATTTT.

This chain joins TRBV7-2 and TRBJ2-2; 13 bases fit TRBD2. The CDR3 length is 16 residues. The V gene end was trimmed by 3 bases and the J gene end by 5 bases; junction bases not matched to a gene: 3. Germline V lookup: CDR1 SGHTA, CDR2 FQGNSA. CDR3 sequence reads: CASSFGTSGVTGELFF. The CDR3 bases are TGTGCCAGCAGCTTCGGGACTAGCGGGGTTACCGGGGAGCTGTTTTTT.

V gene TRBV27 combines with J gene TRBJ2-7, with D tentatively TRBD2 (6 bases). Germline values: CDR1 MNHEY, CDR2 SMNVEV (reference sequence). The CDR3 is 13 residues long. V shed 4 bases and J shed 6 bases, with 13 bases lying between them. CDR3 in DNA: TGTGCCAGCAGTTCGGGATTAGCGGCCGAGCAGTACTTC. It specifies CASSSGLAAEQYF.

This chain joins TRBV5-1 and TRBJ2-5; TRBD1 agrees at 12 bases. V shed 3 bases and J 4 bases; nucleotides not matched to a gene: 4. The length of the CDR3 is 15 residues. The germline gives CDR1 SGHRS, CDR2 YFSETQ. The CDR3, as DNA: TGCGCCAGCAGCTGGGGACAGGGGGCCGGAGAGACCCAGTACTTC. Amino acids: CASSWGQGAGETQYF. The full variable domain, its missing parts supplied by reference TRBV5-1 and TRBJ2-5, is KAGVTQTPRYLIKTRGQQVTLSCSPISGHRSVSWYQQTPGQGLQFLFEYFSETQRNKGNFPGRFSGRQFSNSRSEMNVSTLELGDSALYLCASSWGQGAGETQYFGPGTRLLVL.

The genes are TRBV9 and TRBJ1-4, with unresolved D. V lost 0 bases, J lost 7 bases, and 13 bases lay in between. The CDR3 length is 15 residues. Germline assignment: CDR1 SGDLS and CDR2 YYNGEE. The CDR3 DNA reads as TGTGCCAGCAGCGTAGCTTCAGGATTTGGTGAAAAACTGTTTTTT. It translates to CASSVASGFGEKLFF.

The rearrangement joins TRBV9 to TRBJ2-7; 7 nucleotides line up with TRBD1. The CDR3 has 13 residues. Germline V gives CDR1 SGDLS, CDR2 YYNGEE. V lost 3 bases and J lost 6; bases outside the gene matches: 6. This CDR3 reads CASSETGTGEQYF. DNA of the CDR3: TGTGCCAGCAGCGAGACAGGGACGGGCGAGCAGTACTTC.

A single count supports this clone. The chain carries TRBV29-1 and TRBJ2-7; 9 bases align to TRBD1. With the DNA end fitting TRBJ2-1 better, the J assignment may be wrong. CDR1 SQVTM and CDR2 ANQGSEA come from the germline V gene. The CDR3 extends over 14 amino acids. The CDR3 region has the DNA TGCAGCGTTGCTACAGGGGGCGGTTACAATGAGCAGTTCTTC. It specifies CSVATGGGYNEQFF.

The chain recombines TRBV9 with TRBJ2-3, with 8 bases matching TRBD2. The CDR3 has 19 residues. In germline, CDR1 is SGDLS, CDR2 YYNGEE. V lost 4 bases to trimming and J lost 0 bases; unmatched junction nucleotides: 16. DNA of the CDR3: TGTGCCAGCAGCACCAAAACTAGCGGCCGGTTTTCTAGCACAGATACGCAGTATTTT. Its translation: CASSTKTSGRFSSTDTQYF.

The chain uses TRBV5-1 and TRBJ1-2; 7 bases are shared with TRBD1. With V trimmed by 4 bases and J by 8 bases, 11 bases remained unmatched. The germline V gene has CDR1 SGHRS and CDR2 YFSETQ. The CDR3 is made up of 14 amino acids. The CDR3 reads CASSPTGTVSGYTF. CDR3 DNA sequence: TGCGCCAGCAGCCCAACCGGGACAGTCTCCGGCTACACCTTC. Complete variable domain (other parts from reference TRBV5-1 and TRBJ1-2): KAGVTQTPRYLIKTRGQQVTLSCSPISGHRSVSWYQQTPGQGLQFLFEYFSETQRNKGNFPGRFSGRQFSNSRSEMNVSTLELGDSALYLCASSPTGTVSGYTFGSGTRLTVV.

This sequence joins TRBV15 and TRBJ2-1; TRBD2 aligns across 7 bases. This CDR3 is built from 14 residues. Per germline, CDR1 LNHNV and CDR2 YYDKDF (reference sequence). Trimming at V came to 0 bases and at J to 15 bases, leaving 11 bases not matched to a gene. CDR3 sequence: CATSREGGSRKWFF. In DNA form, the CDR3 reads TGTGCCACCAGCAGAGAGGGCGGGAGCCGGAAGTGGTTCTTC.

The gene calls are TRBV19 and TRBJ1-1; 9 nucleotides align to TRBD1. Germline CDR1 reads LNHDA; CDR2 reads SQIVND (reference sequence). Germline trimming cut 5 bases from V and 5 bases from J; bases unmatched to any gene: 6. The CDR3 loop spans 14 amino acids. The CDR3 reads CASSVDRGGTEAFF. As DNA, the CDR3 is TGTGCCAGTAGTGTGGACAGGGGAGGAACTGAAGCTTTCTTT.

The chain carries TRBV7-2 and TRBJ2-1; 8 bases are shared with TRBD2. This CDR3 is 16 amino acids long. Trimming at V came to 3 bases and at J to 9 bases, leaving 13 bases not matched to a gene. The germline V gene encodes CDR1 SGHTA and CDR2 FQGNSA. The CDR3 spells CASSFLTSVTGFEQFF. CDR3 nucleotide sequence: TGTGCCAGCAGCTTTCTGACTAGCGTGACAGGTTTTGAGCAGTTCTTC.

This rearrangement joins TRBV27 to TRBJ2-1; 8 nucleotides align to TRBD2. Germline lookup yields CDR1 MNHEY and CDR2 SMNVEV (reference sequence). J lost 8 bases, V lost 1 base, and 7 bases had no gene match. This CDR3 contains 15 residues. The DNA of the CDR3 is TGTGCCAGCAGTTTATTCCTCGGACTAGCTGATGAGCAGTTCTTC. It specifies CASSLFLGLADEQFF.

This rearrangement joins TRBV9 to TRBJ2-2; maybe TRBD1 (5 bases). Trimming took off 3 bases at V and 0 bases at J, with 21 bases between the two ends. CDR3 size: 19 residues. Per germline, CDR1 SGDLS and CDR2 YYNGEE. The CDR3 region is CASSAGIHTILPNTGELFF. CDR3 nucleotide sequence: TGTGCCAGCAGCGCAGGGATCCACACGATTCTACCGAACACCGGGGAGCTGTTTTTT.

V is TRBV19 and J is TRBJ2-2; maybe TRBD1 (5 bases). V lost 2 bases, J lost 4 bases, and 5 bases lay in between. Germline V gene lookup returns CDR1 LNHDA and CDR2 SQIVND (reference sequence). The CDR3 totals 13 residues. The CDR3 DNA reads TGTGCCAGTAGTATACAGGGCACCGGGGAGCTGTTTTTT. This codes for CASSIQGTGELFF.

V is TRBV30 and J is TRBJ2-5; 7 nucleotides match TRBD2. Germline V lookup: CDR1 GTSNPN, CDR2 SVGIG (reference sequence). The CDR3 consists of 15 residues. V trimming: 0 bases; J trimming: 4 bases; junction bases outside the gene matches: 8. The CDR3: CAWSVRAGYGETQYF. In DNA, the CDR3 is TGTGCCTGGAGTGTACGAGCGGGATATGGAGAGACCCAGTACTTC.

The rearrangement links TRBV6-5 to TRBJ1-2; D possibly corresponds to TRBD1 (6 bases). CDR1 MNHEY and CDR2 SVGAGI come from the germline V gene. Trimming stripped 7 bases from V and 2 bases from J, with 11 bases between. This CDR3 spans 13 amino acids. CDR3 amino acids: CASTWDKNYGYTF. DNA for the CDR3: TGTGCCAGCACTTGGGACAAGAACTATGGCTACACCTTC.

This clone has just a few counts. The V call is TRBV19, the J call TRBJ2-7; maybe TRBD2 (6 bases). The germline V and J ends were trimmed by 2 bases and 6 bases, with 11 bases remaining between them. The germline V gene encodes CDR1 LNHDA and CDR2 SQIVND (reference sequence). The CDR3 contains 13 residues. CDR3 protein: CASSISGVGEQYF. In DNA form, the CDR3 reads TGTGCCAGTAGTATATCGGGGGTTGGCGAGCAGTACTTC.

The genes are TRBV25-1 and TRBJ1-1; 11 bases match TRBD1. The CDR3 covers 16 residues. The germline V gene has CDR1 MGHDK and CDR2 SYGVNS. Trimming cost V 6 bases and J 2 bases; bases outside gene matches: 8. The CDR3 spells CASSRVWTGGNTEAFF. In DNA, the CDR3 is TGTGCCAGCAGCAGAGTTTGGACAGGGGGCAACACTGAAGCTTTCTTT.